This is a list of T cell receptor beta chains from one sample in a study of blood T cells in healthy people across ages. TCRdb used MiXCR to reprocess the 5' RACE reads, holding one entry per CDR3 protein. In the table there are about 1.7 million distinct CDR3 sequences, 28% of which are singletons. Source material: blood. The origin of the receptors is a woman in her 30s in good health. CDR3s leave out the opening cysteine and the closing phenylalanine or tryptophan. Where a row states a size, it is once, few, many or the class of an expanded clone; other rows omit it.

many TRBV12-5 ASGLGDSSYEQY
many TRBV20-1 SAPVAQRYNEQF
- TRBV6-1 ALGVVADTEAF
- TRBV12-5 ASAYRTGGVYGYT
- TRBV6-5 ASRSRENQPQH
- TRBV7-2 ASSLESGGRDEQF
- TRBV6-4 ASSDGGLEAGVSDTQY
- TRBV5-1 ASSPGDRTSGANVLT
many TRBV6-6 ASRTGNDGYT
- TRBV25-1 ASSDSTEQY
- TRBV7-2 VSSPFGQVGSDTQY
- TRBV5-1 ASSQRTSGSLETQY
few TRBV28 ASLGVSYEQF
- TRBV6-2/TRBV6-3 ASRQDSTEAF
few TRBV6-1 ASMPSGRTYEQY
few TRBV20-1 SALPGGLGNEQF
- TRBV5-1 ASKSQGEVIGTEAF
many TRBV7-9 ASSSPRTEQF
few TRBV10-3 AISEGAVYEQY
once TRBV5-1 ASSLEDSSYNSPLH
- TRBV7-2 ASRRGGTGRETQY
many TRBV10-3 AIRQAGGRDEQF
few TRBV6-5 ASSYSTSRHQETQY
- TRBV20-1 SASRRLAGDEQY
- TRBV13 ASSLSGGHYGYT
- TRBV11-2 ASSLALAKSYEQF
many TRBV4-1 ASYPRATYNEQF
once TRBV12-3/TRBV12-4 ASSLGGRTPSTDAQY
- TRBV7-2 VSSLQDRVGNEQF
many TRBV20-1 SARSSGSAYEQY
- TRBV9 ASSVGVAGYQETQY
many TRBV9 ASSVRDRAADEQY
many TRBV28 ASSDGTTGTAYEQY
- TRBV20-1 SARARSFLNEKLF
few TRBV11-2 ASSQSTGGRETQY
- TRBV24-1 ATSDSADSKAF
few TRBV12-3/TRBV12-4 ASSHRVWGGTDTQY
many TRBV28 ASTNHGTGVGEQY
- TRBV7-6 ANSRTVSTEAF
- TRBV7-2 ASSPRTSETIYNEQF
- TRBV11-2 ASSRGLAGVWEAKNIQY
few TRBV20-1 SAREAGIDNEQF